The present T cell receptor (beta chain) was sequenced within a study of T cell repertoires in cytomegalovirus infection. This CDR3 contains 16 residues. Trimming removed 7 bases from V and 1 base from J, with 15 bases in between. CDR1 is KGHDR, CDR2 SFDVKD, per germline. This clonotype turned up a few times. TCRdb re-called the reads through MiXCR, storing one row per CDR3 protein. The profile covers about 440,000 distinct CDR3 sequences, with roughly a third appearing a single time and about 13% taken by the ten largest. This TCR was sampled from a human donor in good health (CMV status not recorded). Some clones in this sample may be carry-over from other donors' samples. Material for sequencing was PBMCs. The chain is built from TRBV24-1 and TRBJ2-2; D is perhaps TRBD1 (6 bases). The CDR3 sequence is CATSGDRTLNTGELFF. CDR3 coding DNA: TGTGCCACCAGCGGAGACAGGACCCTGAACACCGGGGAGCTGTTTTTT.